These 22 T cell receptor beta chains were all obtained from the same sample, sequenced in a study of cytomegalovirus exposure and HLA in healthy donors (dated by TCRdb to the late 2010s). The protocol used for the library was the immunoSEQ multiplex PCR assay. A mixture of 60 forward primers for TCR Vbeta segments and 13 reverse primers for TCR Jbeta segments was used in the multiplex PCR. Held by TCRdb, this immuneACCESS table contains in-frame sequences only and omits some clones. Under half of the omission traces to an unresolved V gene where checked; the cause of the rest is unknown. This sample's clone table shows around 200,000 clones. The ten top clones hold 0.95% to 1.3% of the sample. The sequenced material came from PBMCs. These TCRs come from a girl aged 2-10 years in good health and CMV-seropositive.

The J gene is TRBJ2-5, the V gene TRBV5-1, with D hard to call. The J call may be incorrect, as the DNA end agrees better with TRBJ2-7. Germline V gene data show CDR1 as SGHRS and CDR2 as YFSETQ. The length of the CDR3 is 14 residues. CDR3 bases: TGCGCCAGCAGCTTGGCCCCCGGGTCCTACGAGCAGTACTTC. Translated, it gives CASSLAPGSYEQYF.

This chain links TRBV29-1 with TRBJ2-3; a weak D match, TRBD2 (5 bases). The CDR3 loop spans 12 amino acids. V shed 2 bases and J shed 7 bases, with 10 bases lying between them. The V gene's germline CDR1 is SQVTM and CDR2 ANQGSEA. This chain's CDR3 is CSVESGSNTQYF. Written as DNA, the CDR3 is TGCAGCGTTGAAAGCGGATCAAATACGCAGTATTTT.

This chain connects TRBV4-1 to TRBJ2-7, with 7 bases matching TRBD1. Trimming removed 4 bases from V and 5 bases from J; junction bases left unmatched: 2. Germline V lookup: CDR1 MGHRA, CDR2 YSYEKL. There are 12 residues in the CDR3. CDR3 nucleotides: TGCGCCAGCAGCCCAGACAGGGACGAGCAGTACTTC. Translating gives CASSPDRDEQYF.

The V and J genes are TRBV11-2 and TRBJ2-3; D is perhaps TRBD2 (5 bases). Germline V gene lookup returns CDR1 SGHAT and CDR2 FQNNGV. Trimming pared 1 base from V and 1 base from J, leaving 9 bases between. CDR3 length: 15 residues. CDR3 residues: CASSLVGGGTDTQYF. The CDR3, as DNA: TGTGCCAGCAGCTTAGTTGGAGGCGGCACAGATACGCAGTATTTT.

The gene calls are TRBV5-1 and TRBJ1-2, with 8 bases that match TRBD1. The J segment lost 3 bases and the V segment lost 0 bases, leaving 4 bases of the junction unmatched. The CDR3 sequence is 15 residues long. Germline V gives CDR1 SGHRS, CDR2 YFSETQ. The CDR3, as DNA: TGCGCCAGCAGCTTGGGACAGGGGAGTGACTATGGCTACACCTTC. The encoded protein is CASSLGQGSDYGYTF.

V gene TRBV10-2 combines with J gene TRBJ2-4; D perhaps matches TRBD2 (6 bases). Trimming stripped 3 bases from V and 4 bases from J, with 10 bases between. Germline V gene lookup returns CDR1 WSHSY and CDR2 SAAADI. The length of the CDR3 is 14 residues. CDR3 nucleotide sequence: TGCGCCAGCAGTGATGGTAGCGGAAAAAACATTCAGTACTTC. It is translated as CASSDGSGKNIQYF.

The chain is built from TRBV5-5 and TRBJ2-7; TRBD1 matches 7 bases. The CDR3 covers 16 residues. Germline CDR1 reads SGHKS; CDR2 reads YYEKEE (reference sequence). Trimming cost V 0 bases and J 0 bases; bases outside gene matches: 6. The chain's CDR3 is CASSLVRDSFSYEQYF. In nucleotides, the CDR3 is TGTGCCAGCAGCTTGGTCCGGGACAGCTTCTCCTACGAGCAGTACTTC.

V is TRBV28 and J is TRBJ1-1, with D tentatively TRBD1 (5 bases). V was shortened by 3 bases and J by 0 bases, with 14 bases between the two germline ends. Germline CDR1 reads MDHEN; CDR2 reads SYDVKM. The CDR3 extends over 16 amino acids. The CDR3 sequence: CASSLGQDGLNTEAFF. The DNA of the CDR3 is TGTGCCAGCAGTTTGGGGCAGGATGGATTGAACACTGAAGCTTTCTTT.

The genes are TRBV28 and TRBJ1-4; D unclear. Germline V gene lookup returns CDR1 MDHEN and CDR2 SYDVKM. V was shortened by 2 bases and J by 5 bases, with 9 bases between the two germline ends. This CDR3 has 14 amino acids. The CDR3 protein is CASSLPRINEKLFF. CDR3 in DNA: TGTGCCAGCAGTTTACCCAGAATCAATGAAAAACTGTTTTTT.

CDR3 nucleotide sequence: TGTGCCAGCAGTGGGCTAGTGCAGTACTTC. It translates to CASSGLVQYF. V gene TRBV2 combines with J gene TRBJ2-7, with unresolved D. The CDR3 is made up of 10 amino acids. V lost 4 bases to trimming and J lost 9 bases, with 7 bases between them. In germline, CDR1 is SNHLY, CDR2 FYNNEI.

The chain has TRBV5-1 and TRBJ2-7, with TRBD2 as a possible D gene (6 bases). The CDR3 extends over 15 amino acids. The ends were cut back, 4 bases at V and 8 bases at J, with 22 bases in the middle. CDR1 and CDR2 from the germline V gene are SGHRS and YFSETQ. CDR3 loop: CASSQRDWAPSQQYF. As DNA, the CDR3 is TGCGCCAGCAGCCAACGGGACTGGGCCCCCTCGCAGCAGTACTTC. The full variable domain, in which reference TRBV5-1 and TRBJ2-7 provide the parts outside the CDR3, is KAGVTQTPRYLIKTRGQQVTLSCSPISGHRSVSWYQQTPGQGLQFLFEYFSETQRNKGNFPGRFSGRQFSNSRSEMNVSTLELGDSALYLCASSQRDWAPSQQYFGPGTRLTVT.

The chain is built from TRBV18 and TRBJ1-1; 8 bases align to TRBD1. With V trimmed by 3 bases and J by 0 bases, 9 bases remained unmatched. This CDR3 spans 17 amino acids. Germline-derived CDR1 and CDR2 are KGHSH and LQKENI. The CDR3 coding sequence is TGTGCCAGCTCACCTCGGGCCAACAGGGGGGTGAACACTGAAGCTTTCTTT. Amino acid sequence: CASSPRANRGVNTEAFF. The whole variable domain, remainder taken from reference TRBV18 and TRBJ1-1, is NAGVMQNPRHLVRRRGQEARLRCSPMKGHSHVYWYRQLPEEGLKFMVYLQKENIIDESGMPKERFSAEFPKEGPSILRIQQVVRGDSAAYFCASSPRANRGVNTEAFFGQGTRLTVV.

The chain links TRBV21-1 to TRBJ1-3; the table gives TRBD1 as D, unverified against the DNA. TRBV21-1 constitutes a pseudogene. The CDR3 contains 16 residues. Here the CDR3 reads CASSIPSGTGGKKSYF. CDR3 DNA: TGTGCCAGCAGCATACCCTCCGGGACAGGGGGCAAAAAATCGTACTTT.

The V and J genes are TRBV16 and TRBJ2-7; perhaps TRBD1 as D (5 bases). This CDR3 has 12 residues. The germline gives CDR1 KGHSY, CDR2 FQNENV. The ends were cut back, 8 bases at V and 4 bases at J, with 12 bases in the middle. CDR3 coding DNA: TGTGCCAGCTCGCCGACAGCGTACGAGCAGTACTTC. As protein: CASSPTAYEQYF.

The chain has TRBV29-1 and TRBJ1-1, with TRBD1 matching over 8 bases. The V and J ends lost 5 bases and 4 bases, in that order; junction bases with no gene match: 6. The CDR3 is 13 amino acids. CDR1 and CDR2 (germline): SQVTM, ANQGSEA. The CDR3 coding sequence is TGCAGCGTTCAAACAGGGGGGGTCACTGAAGCTTTCTTT. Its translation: CSVQTGGVTEAFF.

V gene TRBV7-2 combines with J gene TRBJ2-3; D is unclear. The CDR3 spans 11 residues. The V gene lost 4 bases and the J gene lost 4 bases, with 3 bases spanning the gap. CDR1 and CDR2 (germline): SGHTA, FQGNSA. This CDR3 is CASSSPDTQYF. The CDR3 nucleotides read TGTGCCAGCAGCTCTCCAGATACGCAGTATTTT.

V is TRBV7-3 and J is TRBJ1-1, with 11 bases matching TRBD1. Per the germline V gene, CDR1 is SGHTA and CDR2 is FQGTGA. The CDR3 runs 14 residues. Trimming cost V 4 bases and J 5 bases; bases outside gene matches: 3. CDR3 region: CASSSGQGATEAFF. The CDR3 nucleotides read TGTGCCAGCAGCTCCGGACAGGGGGCTACTGAAGCTTTCTTT.

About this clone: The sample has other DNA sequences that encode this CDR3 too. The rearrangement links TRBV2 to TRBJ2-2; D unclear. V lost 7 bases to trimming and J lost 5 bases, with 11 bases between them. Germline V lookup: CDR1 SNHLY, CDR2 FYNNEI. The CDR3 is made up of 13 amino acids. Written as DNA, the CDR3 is TGTGCCAGCACTTTATCTTTAACCGGGGAGCTGTTTTTT. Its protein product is CASTLSLTGELFF.

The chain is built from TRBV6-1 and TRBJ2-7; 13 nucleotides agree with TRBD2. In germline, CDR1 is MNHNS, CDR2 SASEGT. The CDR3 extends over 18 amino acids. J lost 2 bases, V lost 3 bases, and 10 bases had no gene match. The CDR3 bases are TGTGCCAGCAGTGACCCGGGACTAGCGGGACGGCACCCCTACGAGCAGTACTTC. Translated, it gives CASSDPGLAGRHPYEQYF.

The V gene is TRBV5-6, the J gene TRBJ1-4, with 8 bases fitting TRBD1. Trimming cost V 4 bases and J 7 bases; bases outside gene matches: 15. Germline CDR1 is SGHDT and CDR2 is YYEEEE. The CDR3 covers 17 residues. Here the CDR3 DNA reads TGTGCCAGCAGCGCATCCTTCCAAACAGGGGGACGTGAAAAACTGTTTTTT. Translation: CASSASFQTGGREKLFF.

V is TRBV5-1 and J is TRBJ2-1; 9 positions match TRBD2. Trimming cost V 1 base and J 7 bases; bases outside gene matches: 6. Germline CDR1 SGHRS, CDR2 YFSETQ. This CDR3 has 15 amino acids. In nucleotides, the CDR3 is TGCGCCAGCAGCTTGTGGCAGGCGGGGGGGAATGAGCAGTTCTTC. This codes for CASSLWQAGGNEQFF.

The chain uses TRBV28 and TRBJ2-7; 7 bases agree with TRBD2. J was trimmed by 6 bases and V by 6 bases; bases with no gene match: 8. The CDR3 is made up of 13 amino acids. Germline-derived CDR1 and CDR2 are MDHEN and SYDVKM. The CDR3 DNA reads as TGTGCCAGCAGCGGGGGGTGGGGTGGCGAGCAGTACTTC. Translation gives CASSGGWGGEQYF.